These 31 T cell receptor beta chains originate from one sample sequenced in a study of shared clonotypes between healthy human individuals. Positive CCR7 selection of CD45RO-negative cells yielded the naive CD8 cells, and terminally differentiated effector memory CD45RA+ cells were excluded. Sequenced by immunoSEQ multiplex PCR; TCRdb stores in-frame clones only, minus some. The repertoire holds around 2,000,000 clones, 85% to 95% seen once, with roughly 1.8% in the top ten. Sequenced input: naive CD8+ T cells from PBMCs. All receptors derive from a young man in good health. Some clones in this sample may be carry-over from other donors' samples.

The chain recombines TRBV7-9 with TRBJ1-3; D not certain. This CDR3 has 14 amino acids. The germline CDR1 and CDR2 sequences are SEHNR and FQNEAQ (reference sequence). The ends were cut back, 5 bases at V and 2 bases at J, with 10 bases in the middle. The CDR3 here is CASSARYAGNTIYF. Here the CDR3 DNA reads TGTGCCAGCAGCGCCCGGTACGCTGGAAACACCATATATTTT.

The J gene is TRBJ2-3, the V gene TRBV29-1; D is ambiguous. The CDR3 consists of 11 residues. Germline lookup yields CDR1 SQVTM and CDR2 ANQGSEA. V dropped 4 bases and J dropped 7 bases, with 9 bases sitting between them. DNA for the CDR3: TGCAGCGTTGTAGCAGCCTATACGCAGTATTTT. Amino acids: CSVVAAYTQYF.

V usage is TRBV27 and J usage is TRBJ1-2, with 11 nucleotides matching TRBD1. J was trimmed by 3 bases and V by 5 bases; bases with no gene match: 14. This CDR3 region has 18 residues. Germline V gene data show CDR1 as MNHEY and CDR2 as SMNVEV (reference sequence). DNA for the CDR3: TGTGCCAGCAGTCCGTCCCCCCGGACAGGGGGCGTTGACTATGGCTACACCTTC. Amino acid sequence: CASSPSPRTGGVDYGYTF.

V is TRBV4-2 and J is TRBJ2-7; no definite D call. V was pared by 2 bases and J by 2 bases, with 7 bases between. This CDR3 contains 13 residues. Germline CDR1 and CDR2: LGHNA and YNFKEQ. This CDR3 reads CASSQRPTYEQYF. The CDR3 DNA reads TGTGCCAGCAGCCAAAGGCCCACCTACGAGCAGTACTTC.

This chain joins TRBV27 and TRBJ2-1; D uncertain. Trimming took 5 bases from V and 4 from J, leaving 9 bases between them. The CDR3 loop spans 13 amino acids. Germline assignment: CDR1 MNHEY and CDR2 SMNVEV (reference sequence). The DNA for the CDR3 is TGTGCCAGCAGTCCAGAATTTTACAATGAGCAGTTCTTC. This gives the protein CASSPEFYNEQFF.

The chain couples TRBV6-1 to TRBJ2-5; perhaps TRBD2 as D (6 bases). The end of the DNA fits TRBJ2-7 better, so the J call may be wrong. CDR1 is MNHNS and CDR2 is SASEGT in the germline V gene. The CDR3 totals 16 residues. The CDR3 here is CASSEVAGLPTYEQYF. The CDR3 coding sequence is TGTGCCAGCAGTGAAGTCGCGGGACTCCCCACCTACGAGCAGTACTTC.

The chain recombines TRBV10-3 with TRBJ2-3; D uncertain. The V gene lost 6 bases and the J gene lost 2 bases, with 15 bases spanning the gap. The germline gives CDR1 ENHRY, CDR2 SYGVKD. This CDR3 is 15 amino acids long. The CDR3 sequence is CAIRGRNGTTDTQYF. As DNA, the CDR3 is TGTGCCATCAGGGGCCGGAACGGAACCACAGATACGCAGTATTTT.

DNA for the CDR3: TGTGCCAGTAGCACAGGGACCGAAAAACTGTTTTTT. Translated: CASSTGTEKLFF. The rearrangement joins TRBV19 to TRBJ1-4; a weak D match, TRBD1 (6 bases). CDR1 LNHDA and CDR2 SQIVND come from the germline V gene (reference sequence). Trimming took 6 bases from V and 8 from J, leaving 10 bases between them. The CDR3 is 12 amino acids.

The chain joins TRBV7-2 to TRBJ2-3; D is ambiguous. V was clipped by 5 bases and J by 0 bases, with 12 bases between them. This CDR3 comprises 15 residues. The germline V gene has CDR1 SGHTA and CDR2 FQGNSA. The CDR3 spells CASSARTYSTDTQYF. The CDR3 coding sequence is TGTGCCAGCAGCGCACGGACCTACAGCACAGATACGCAGTATTTT.

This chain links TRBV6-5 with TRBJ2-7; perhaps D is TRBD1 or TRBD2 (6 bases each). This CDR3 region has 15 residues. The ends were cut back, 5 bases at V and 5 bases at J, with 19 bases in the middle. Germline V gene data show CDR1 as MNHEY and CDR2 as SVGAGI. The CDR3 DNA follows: TGTGCCAGCAGTACCCTAGGGGGGAGACTCGACGAGCAGTACTTC. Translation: CASSTLGGRLDEQYF.

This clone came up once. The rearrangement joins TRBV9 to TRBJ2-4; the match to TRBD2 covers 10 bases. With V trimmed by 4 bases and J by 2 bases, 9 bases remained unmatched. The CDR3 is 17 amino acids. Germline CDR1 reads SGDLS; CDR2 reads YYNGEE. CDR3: CASSLYSGRSTKNIQYF. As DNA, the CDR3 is TGTGCCAGCAGCCTCTATAGCGGGAGGTCAACCAAAAACATTCAGTACTTC.

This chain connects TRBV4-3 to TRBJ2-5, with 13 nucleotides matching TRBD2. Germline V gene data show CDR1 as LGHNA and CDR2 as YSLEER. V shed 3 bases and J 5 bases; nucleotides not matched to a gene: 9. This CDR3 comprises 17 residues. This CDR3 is CASSQTPGLAGLETQYF. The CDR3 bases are TGCGCCAGCAGCCAGACGCCGGGACTAGCGGGACTTGAGACCCAGTACTTC.

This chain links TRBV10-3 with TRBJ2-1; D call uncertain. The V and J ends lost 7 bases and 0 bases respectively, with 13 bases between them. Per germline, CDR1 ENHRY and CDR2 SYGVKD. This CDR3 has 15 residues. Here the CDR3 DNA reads TGTGCCATCACCGTTGACGGTAGCTCCTACAATGAGCAGTTCTTC. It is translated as CAITVDGSSYNEQFF.

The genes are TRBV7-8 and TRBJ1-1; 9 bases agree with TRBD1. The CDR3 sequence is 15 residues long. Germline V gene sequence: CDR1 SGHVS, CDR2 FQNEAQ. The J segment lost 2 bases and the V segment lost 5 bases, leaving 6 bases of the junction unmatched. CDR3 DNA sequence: TGTGCCAGCAGCGCCATGACAGGGGGTAACACTGAAGCTTTCTTT. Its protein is CASSAMTGGNTEAFF.

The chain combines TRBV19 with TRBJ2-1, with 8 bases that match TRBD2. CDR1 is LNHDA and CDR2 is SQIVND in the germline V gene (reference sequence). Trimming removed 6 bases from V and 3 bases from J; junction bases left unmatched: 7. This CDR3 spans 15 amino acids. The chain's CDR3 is CASSSSGSVYNEQFF. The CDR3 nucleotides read TGTGCCAGTAGCTCTAGCGGGTCCGTCTACAATGAGCAGTTCTTC. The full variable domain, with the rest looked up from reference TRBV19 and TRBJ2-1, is DGGITQSPKYLFRKEGQNVTLSCEQNLNHDAMYWYRQDPGQGLRLIYYSQIVNDFQKGDIAEGYSVSREKKESFPLTVTSAQKNPTAFYLCASSSSGSVYNEQFFGPGTRLTVL.

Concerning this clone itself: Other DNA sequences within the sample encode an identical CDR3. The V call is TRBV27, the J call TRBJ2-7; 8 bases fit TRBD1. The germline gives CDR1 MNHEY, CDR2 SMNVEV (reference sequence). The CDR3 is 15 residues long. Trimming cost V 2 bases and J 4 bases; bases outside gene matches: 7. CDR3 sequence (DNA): TGTGCCAGCAGTTTAGTGGGGACAGGTCGGTACGAGCAGTACTTC. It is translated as CASSLVGTGRYEQYF.

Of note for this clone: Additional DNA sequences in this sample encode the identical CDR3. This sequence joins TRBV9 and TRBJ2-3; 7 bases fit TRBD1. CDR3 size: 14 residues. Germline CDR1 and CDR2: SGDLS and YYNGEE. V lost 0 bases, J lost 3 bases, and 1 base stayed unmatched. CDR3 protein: CASSVGRGTDTQYF. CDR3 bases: TGTGCCAGCAGCGTAGGCAGGGGGACAGATACGCAGTATTTT.

This CDR3 reads CASSVPGIGRGPEAFF. CDR3 nucleotide sequence: TGTGCCAGTAGTGTACCAGGGATCGGAAGAGGGCCTGAAGCTTTCTTT. This sequence joins TRBV19 and TRBJ1-1; perhaps TRBD1 as D (5 bases). This CDR3 spans 16 amino acids. V was trimmed by 5 bases and J by 6 bases, leaving 22 bases between them. Germline CDR1 is LNHDA and CDR2 is SQIVND (reference sequence).

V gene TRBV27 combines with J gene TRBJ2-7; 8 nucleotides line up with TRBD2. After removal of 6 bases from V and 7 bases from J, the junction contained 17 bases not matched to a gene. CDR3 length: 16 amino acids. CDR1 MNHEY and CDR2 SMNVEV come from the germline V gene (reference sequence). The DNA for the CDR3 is TGTGCCAGCAGACCTCTCGGACGTAGCGGGACTGAAGAGCAGTACTTC. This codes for CASRPLGRSGTEEQYF.

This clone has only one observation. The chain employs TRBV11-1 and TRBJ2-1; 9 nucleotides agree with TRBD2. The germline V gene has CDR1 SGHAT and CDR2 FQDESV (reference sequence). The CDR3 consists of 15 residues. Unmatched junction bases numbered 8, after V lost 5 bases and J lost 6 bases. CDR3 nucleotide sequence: TGTGCCAGCAGCCAAGCGGGAGGAGGGGGCAATGAGCAGTTCTTC. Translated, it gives CASSQAGGGGNEQFF.

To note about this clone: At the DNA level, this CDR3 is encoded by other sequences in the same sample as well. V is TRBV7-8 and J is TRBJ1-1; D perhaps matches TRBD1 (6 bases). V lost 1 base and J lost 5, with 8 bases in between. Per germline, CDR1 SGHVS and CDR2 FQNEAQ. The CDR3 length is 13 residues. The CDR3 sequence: CASSLGGGTEAFF. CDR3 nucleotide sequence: TGTGCCAGCAGCTTAGGAGGGGGGACTGAAGCTTTCTTT.

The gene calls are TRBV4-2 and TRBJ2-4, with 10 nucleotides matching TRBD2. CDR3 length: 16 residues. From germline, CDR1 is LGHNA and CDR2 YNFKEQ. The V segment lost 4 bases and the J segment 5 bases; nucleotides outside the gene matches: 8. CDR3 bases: TGTGCCAGCAGCCCTCGGACTAGCGGAACCCAAAACATTCAGTACTTC. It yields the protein CASSPRTSGTQNIQYF.

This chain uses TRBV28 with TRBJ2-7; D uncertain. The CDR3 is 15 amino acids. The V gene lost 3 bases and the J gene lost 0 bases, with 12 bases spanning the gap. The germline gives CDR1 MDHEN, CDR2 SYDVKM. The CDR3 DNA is TGTGCCAGCAGTTTTTCACCCGCATCCTCCTACGAGCAGTACTTC. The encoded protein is CASSFSPASSYEQYF.

The CDR3 reads CASSHLGLAANNEQFF. CDR3 bases: TGCGCCAGCAGCCATTTGGGACTAGCGGCAAACAATGAGCAGTTCTTC. V and J are TRBV4-1 and TRBJ2-1; 11 nucleotides line up with TRBD2. Trimming at V came to 3 bases and at J to 5 bases, leaving 6 bases not matched to a gene. This CDR3 contains 16 residues. CDR1 and CDR2 from the germline V gene are MGHRA and YSYEKL.

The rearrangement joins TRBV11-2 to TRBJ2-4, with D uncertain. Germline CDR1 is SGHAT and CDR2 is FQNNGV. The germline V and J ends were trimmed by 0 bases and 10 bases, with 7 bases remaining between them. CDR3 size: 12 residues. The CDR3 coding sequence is TGTGCCAGCAGCTTAGATCGTAGGATTCAGTACTTC. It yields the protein CASSLDRRIQYF.

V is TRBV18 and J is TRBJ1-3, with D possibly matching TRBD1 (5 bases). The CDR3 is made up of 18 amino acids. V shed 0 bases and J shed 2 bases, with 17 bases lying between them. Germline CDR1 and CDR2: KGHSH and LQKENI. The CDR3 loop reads CASSPPKGREPPGNTIYF. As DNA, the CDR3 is TGTGCCAGCTCACCACCAAAGGGCAGGGAACCTCCTGGAAACACCATATATTTT.

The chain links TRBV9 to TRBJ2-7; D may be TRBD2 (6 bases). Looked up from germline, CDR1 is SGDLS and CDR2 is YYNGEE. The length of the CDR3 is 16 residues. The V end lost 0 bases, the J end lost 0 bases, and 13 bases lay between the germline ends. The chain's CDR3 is CASSVGASVSSYEQYF. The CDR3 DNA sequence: TGTGCCAGCAGCGTAGGGGCTAGCGTAAGCTCCTACGAGCAGTACTTC.

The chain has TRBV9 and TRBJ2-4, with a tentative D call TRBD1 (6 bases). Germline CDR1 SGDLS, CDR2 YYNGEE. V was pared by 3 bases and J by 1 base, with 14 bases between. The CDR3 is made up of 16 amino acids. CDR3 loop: CASSAEQGVAKNIQYF. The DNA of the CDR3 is TGTGCCAGCAGCGCCGAACAGGGTGTTGCCAAAAACATTCAGTACTTC. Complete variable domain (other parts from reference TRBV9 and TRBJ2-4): DSGVTQTPKHLITATGQRVTLRCSPRSGDLSVYWYQQSLDQGLQFLIQYYNGEERAKGNILERFSAQQFPDLHSELNLSSLELGDSALYFCASSAEQGVAKNIQYFGAGTRLSVL.

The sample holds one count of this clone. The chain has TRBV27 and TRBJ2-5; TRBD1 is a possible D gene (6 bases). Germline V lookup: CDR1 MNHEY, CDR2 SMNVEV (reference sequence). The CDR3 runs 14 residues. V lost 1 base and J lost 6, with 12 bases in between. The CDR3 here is CASSLLQGIKTQYF. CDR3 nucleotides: TGTGCCAGCAGTTTATTACAGGGTATAAAGACCCAGTACTTC.

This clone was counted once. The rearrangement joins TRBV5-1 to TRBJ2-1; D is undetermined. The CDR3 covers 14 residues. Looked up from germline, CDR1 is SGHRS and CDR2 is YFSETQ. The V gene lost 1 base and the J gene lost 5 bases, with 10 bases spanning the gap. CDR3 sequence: CASSLRVGNNEQFF. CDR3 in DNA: TGCGCCAGCAGCTTGAGGGTAGGGAACAATGAGCAGTTCTTC.

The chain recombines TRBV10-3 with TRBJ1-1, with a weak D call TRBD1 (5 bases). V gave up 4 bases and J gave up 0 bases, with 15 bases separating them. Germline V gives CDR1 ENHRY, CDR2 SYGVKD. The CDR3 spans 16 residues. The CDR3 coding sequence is TGTGCCATCAGTGGGGGGGGACCGCTCATGAACACTGAAGCTTTCTTT. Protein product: CAISGGGPLMNTEAFF.